These T cell receptor beta chains were read from a single sample in a study of blood T cell repertoires in COVID-19. Sequencing was performed with immunoSEQ multiplex PCR; in TCRdb, only in-frame clones are kept and a portion is missing. Here the sample spans under 350,000 clones, roughly nine tenths being singletons. The sequenced sample was PBMCs or T cells enriched from blood (not recorded which). The receptors come from a man aged 55 to 70 who had recovered from COVID-19. CDR3s include the opening cysteine and the closing phenylalanine or tryptophan. Fields, in order: J gene, CDR3 length, clone size, V gene, D gene, CDR3 DNA, CDR3 protein. A D gene is named only where the DNA matches it firmly. Size tells how often a clone was seen (once, few, many) or the class of an expanded clone, and some rows leave it out.

TRBJ1-3 | 14 | - | TRBV19 | TRBD1 | TGTGCCAGTCGACAGGGGGCCTCTGGAAACACCATATATTTT | CASRQGASGNTIYF
TRBJ1-2 | 14 | - | TRBV10-3 | TRBD1 | TGTGCCATCAGGGGGACAGACAGGGCCGGCGGCTACACCTTC | CAIRGTDRAGGYTF
TRBJ1-6 | 16 | - | TRBV18 | - | TGTGCCAGCTCACCCCCCGGCGGGTCCAAAAATTCACCCCTCCACTTT | CASSPPGGSKNSPLHF
TRBJ2-1 | 14 | - | TRBV30 | TRBD2 | TGTGCCTGGAGGGCACTAGCGGGAGTCAATGAGCAGTTCTTC | CAWRALAGVNEQFF
TRBJ1-3 | 13 | few | TRBV18 | - | TGTGCCAGCTCACGTTCGAAAGGGGACACCATATATTTT | CASSRSKGDTIYF
TRBJ2-2 | 16 | - | TRBV4-3 | - | TGCGCCAGCAGCCAAGATTCGTATAGTCGGTCCGGGGAGCTGTTTTTT | CASSQDSYSRSGELFF
TRBJ1-5 | 15 | - | TRBV18 | - | TGTGCCAGCTCCTCTGGAGAGGGGGTGAATCAGCCCCAGCATTTT | CASSSGEGVNQPQHF
TRBJ1-2 | 14 | - | TRBV7-2 | - | TGTGCCAGCAGCTTAGCGCTTGAGGACTATGGCTACACCTTC | CASSLALEDYGYTF
TRBJ2-3 | 18 | - | TRBV2 | TRBD2 | TGTGCCAGCAGTGAAGATAGTACTAGCGGGAGTGGTGGAGATACGCAGTATTTT | CASSEDSTSGSGGDTQYF
TRBJ1-2 | 15 | once | TRBV4-3 | - | TGCGCCAGCAGCCAAGATCGAGGGTTAGATATTGGCTACACCTTC | CASSQDRGLDIGYTF
TRBJ2-3 | 18 | - | TRBV5-1 | TRBD2 | TGCGCCAGCAGCTTGGGACTAGCGGGGAGCTCTAGCACAGATACGCAGTATTTT | CASSLGLAGSSSTDTQYF
TRBJ1-1 | 13 | - | TRBV11-3 | - | TGTGCCAGCAGACGTGGCCAGAACACTGAAGCTTTCTTT | CASRRGQNTEAFF
TRBJ2-7 | 15 | - | TRBV24-1 | TRBD2 | TGTGCCACCAGAAGTGGGAGGGTGAGCTCCTACGAGCAGTACTTC | CATRSGRVSSYEQYF
TRBJ1-1 | 13 | - | TRBV5-8 | - | TGTGCCAGCAACCAGGCAGGAAACACTGAAGCTTTCTTT | CASNQAGNTEAFF
TRBJ1-2 | 13 | - | TRBV28 | - | TGTGCCAGCAAAATCGACAGTATCCGTGGCTACACCTTC | CASKIDSIRGYTF
TRBJ2-7 | 14 | - | TRBV24-1 | TRBD2 | TGTGCCACCCCACCTAGCGGGAGAGGCTACGAGCAGTACTTC | CATPPSGRGYEQYF
TRBJ2-2 | 19 | - | TRBV19 | TRBD2 | TGTGCCAGTAGTATAAGGCTAGCGGGGACTCGAGGGATGGCCGGGGAGCTGTTTTTT | CASSIRLAGTRGMAGELFF
TRBJ1-2 | 15 | - | TRBV30 | - | TGTGCCTGGAGATTGCGGCAGCCGGTAAACTATGGCTACACCTTC | CAWRLRQPVNYGYTF
TRBJ2-7 | 17 | - | TRBV12-2 | - | TGTGCAAGTCGCTTAGAGTTGCACAGCTGCGGGGTGGACGAGCAGTACTTC | CASRLELHSCGVDEQYF
TRBJ2-2 | 16 | - | TRBV14 | TRBD2 | TGTGCCAGCAGCCGTTCGGGCGGGAGAAGCACCGGGGAGCTGTTTTTT | CASSRSGGRSTGELFF
TRBJ1-1 | 14 | - | TRBV5-1 | TRBD1 | TGCGCCAGCCGTCCCGGGACAGGGAACACTGAAGCTTTCTTT | CASRPGTGNTEAFF
TRBJ2-2 | 12 | - | TRBV12-3/TRBV12-4 | - | TGTGCCAGCAGTCTACCCGCCGGGGAGCTGTTTTTT | CASSLPAGELFF
TRBJ1-2 | 16 | - | TRBV18 | TRBD1 | TGTGCCAGCTCAGCCAAATACGGACAGGCTTCTTTTGGCTACACCTTC | CASSAKYGQASFGYTF
TRBJ1-1 | 14 | - | TRBV29-1 | - | TGCAGCGTTCAGCCAGGGGTGGGGTTCACTGAAGCTTTCTTT | CSVQPGVGFTEAFF
TRBJ1-2 | 13 | - | TRBV12-3/TRBV12-4 | - | TGTGCCAGCAGTCCAGACAGTATCTATGGCTACACCTTC | CASSPDSIYGYTF
TRBJ2-2 | 14 | - | TRBV28 | - | TGTGCCAGCTTAACAGGGATTAACACCGGGGAGCTGTTTTTT | CASLTGINTGELFF
TRBJ2-5 | 14 | - | TRBV11-2 | - | TGTGCCAGCAGCTTAGGAGCAGGGATTGAGACCCAGTACTTC | CASSLGAGIETQYF
TRBJ1-1 | 14 | - | TRBV30 | - | TGTGCCTGGAGTTATGGGCCAACGTACCCTGAAGCTTTCTTT | CAWSYGPTYPEAFF
TRBJ2-1 | 15 | - | TRBV7-2 | TRBD2 | TGTGCCAGCAGCACTTCGGTGGGACTAGCTAAAATGCAGTTCTTC | CASSTSVGLAKMQFF
TRBJ1-2 | 18 | - | TRBV21-1 | - | TGTGCCAGCAGCAAAGAACCGGGACAGGGAAAAGCTAACTATGGCTACACCTTC | CASSKEPGQGKANYGYTF
TRBJ2-7 | 15 | - | TRBV20-1 | TRBD2 | TGCAGTGCTAGTGGGAGGGCTAGCGGGAGTAACGAGCAGTACTTC | CSASGRASGSNEQYF
TRBJ2-1 | 13 | - | TRBV2 | - | TGTGCCAGCAGTGAAATAGAAGCCAATGAGCAGTTCTTC | CASSEIEANEQFF
TRBJ2-7 | 15 | - | TRBV6-5 | - | TGTGCCAGCAGTTACGAGTCGGGTATCGTGTCGCAGCAGTACTTC | CASSYESGIVSQQYF
TRBJ1-2 | 13 | - | TRBV10-3 | - | TGTGCCATCAGTGAGTCGACGACAGAAGGCTACACCTTC | CAISESTTEGYTF
TRBJ1-6 | 17 | - | TRBV18 | - | TGTGCCAGCTCACCAGCGGGGGTTTCGGCAGATAATTCACCCCTCCACTTT | CASSPAGVSADNSPLHF
TRBJ1-2 | 11 | few | TRBV29-1 | - | TGCAGCGTTCTGGTCCTTAGTGGCTACACCTTC | CSVLVLSGYTF